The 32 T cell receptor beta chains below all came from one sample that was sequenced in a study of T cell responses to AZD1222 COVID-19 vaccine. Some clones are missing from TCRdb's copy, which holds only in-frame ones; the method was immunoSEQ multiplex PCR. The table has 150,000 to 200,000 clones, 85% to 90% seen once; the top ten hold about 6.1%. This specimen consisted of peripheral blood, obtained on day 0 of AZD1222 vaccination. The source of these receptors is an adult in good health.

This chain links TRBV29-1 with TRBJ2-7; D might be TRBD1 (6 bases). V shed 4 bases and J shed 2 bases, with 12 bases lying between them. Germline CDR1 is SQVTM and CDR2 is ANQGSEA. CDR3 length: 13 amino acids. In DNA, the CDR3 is TGCAGCGTTGGCTCTCAGGGGACCTACGAGCAGTACTTC. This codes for CSVGSQGTYEQYF.

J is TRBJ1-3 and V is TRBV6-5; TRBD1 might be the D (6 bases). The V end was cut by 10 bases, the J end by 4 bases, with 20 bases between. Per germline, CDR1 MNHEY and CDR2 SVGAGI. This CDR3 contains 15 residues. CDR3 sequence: CATFSGELGGNTIYF. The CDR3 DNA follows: TGTGCCACTTTTTCAGGGGAATTAGGGGGAAACACCATATATTTT.

In nucleotides, the CDR3 is TGTGCCAGTATCTCATCAGGGGGCCCTGGAAACACCATATATTTT. This codes for CASISSGGPGNTIYF. This chain joins TRBV19 and TRBJ1-3; 8 bases are a match to TRBD1. V was pared by 7 bases and J by 2 bases, with 7 bases of the junction left unmatched. CDR3 size: 15 residues. Germline V gene sequence: CDR1 LNHDA, CDR2 SQIVND (reference sequence).

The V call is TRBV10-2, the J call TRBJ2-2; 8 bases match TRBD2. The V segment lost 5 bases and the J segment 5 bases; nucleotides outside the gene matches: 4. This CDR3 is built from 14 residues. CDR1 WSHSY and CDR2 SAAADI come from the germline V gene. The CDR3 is CASSLLAGTGELFF. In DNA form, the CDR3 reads TGCGCCAGCAGTCTCTTAGCGGGAACCGGGGAGCTGTTTTTT.

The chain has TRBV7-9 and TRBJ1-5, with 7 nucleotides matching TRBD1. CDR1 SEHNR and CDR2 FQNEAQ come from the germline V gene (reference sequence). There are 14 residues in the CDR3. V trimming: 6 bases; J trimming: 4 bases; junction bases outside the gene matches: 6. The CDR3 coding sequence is TGTGCCAGCAGTCCGGACAGGATGAATCAGCCCCAGCATTTT. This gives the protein CASSPDRMNQPQHF.

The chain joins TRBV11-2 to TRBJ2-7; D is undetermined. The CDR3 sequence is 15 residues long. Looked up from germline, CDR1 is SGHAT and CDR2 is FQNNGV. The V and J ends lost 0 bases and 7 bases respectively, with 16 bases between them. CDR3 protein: CASSLEPGHIGEQYF. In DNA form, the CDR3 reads TGTGCCAGCAGCTTAGAACCGGGCCATATAGGGGAGCAGTACTTC.

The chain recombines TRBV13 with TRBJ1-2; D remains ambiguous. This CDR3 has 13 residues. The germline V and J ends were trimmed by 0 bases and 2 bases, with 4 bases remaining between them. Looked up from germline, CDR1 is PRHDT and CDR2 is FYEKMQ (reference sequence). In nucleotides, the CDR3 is TGTGCCAGCAGCTTAGGCCAGAACTATGGCTACACCTTC. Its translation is CASSLGQNYGYTF. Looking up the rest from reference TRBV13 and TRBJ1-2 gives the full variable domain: AAGVIQSPRHLIKEKRETATLKCYPIPRHDTVYWYQQGPGQDPQFLISFYEKMQSDKGSIPDRFSAQQFSDYHSELNMSSLELGDSALYFCASSLGQNYGYTFGSGTRLTVV.

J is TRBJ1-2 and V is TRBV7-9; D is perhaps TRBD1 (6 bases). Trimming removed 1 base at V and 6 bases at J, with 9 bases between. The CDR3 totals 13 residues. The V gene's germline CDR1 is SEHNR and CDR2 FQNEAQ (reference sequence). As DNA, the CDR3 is TGTGCCAGCAGCTTAGTCCCAGGGGATGGCTACACCTTC. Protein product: CASSLVPGDGYTF.

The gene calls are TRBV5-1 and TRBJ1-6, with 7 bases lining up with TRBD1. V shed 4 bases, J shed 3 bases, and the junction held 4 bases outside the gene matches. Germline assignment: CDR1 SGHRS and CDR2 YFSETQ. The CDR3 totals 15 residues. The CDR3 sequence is CASSPGQNYNSPLHF. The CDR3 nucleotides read TGCGCCAGCAGCCCGGGACAGAACTATAATTCACCCCTCCACTTT.

The CDR3 DNA reads as TGTGCCAGCAGCAGAACAACAGGAGCTAATGAAAAACTGTTTTTT. Protein: CASSRTTGANEKLFF. This chain uses TRBV5-4 with TRBJ1-4; weak D call: TRBD1 (5 bases). Germline V lookup: CDR1 SGHNT, CDR2 YYREEE (reference sequence). The CDR3 length is 15 residues. Trimming stripped 4 bases from V and 3 bases from J, with 13 bases between.

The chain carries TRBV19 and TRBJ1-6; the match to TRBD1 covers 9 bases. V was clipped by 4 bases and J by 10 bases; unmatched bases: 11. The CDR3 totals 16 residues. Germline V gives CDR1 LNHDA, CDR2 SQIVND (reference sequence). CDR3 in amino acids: CASSTISGQGGSPLHF. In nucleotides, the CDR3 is TGTGCCAGTAGTACGATCTCGGGACAGGGAGGCTCACCCCTCCACTTT. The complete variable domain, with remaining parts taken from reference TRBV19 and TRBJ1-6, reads DGGITQSPKYLFRKEGQNVTLSCEQNLNHDAMYWYRQDPGQGLRLIYYSQIVNDFQKGDIAEGYSVSREKKESFPLTVTSAQKNPTAFYLCASSTISGQGGSPLHFGNGTRLTVT.

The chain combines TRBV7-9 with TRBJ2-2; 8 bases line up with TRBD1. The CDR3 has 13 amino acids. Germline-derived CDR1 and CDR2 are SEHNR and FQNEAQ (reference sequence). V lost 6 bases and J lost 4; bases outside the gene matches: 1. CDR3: CASRDRATGELFF. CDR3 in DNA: TGTGCCAGCAGGGACAGGGCCACCGGGGAGCTGTTTTTT.

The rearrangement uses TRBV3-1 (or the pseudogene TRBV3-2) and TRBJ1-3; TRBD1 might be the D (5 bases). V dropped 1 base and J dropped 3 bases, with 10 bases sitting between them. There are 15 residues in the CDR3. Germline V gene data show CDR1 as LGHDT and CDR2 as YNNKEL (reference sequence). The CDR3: CASSQVVGDGNTIYF. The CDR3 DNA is TGTGCCAGCAGCCAAGTTGTAGGGGATGGAAACACCATATATTTT.

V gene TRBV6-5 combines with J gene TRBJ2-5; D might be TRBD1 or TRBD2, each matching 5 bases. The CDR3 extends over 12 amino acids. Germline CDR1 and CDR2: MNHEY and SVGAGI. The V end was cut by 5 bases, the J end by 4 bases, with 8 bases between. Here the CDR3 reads CASSPGRETQYF. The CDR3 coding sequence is TGTGCCAGCAGTCCAGGGAGAGAGACCCAGTACTTC.

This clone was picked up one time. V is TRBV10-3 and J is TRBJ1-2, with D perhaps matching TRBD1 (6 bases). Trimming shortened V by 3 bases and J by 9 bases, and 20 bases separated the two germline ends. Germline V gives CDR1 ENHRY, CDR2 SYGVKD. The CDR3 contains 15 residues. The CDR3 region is CAISDTEQGPRSYTF. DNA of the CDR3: TGTGCCATCAGTGATACGGAACAGGGTCCTCGGAGCTACACCTTC.

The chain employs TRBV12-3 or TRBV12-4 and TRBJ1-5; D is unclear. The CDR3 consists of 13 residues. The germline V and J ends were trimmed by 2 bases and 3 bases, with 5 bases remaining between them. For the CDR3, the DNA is TGTGCCAGCAGTTTAAGTTCCAATCAGCCCCAGCATTTT. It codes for CASSLSSNQPQHF.

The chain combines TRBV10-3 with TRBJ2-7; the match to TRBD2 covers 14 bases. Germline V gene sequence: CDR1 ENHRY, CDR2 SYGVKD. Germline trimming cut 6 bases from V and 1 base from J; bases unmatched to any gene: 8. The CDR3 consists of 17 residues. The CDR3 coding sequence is TGTGCCATCAGCCGCGGGACTAGCGGGAGCTTGTCCTACGAGCAGTACTTC. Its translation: CAISRGTSGSLSYEQYF.

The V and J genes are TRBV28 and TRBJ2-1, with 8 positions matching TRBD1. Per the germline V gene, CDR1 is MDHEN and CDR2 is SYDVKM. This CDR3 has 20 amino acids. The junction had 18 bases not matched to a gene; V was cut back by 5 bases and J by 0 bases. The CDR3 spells CASSPRQGSNFTGSYNEQFF. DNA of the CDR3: TGTGCCAGCAGTCCTCGACAGGGGTCGAATTTTACGGGCTCCTACAATGAGCAGTTCTTC.

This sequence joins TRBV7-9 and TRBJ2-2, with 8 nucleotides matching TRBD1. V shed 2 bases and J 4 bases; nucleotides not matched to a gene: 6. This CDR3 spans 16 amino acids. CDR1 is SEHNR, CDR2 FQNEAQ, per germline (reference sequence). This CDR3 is CASSLNWGQATGELFF. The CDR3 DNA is TGTGCCAGCAGCTTAAATTGGGGACAGGCCACCGGGGAGCTGTTTTTT.

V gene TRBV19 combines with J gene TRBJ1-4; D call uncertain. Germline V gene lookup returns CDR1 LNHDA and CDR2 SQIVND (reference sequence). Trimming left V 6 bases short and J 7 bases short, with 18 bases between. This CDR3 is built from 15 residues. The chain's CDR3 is CASSWGASVGEKLFF. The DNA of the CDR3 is TGTGCCAGTAGCTGGGGAGCGAGTGTTGGTGAAAAACTGTTTTTT.

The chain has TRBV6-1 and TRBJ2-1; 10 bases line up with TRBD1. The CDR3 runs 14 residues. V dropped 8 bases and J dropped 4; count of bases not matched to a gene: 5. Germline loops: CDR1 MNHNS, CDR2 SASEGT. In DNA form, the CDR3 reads TGTGCCAGCTTCCCGGGACAGGGGTACAATGAGCAGTTCTTC. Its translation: CASFPGQGYNEQFF.

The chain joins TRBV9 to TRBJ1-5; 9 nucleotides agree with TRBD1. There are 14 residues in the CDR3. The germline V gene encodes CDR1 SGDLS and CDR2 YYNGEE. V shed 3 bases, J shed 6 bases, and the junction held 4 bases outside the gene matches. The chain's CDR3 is CASSADRGSQPQHF. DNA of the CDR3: TGTGCCAGCAGCGCGGACAGGGGATCTCAGCCCCAGCATTTT.

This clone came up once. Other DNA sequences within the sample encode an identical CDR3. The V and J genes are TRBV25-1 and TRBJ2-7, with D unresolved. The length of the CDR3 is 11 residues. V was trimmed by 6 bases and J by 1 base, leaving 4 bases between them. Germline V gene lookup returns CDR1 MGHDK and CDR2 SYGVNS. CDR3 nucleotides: TGTGCCAGCAGGGGGTCCTACGAGCAGTACTTC. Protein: CASRGSYEQYF.

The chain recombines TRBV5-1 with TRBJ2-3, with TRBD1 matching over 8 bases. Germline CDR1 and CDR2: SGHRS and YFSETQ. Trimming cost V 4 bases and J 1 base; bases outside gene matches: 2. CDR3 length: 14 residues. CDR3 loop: CASSEDRGTDTQYF. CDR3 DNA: TGCGCCAGCAGCGAGGACAGGGGCACAGATACGCAGTATTTT. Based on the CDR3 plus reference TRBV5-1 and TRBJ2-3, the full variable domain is KAGVTQTPRYLIKTRGQQVTLSCSPISGHRSVSWYQQTPGQGLQFLFEYFSETQRNKGNFPGRFSGRQFSNSRSEMNVSTLELGDSALYLCASSEDRGTDTQYFGPGTRLTVL.

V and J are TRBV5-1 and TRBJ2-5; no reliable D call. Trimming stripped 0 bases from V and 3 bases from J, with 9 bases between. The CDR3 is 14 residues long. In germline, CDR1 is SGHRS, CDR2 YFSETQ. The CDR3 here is CASSLGNKEETQYF. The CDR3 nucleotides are TGCGCCAGCAGCTTGGGCAACAAGGAAGAGACCCAGTACTTC.

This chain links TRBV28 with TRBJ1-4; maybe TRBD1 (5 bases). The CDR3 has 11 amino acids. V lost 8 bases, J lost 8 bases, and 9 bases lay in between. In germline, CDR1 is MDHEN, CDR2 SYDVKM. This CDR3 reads CASRREEKLFF. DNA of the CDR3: TGTGCCAGCCGCAGGGAGGAAAAACTGTTTTTT. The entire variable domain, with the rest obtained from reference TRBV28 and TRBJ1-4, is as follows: DVKVTQSSRYLVKRTGEKVFLECVQDMDHENMFWYRQDPGLGLRLIYFSYDVKMKEKGDIPEGYSVSREKKERFSLILESASTNQTSMYLCASRREEKLFFGSGTQLSVL.

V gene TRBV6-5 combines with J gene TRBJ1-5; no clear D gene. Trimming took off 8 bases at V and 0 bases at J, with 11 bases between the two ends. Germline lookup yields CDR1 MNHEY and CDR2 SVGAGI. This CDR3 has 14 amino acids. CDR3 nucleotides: TGTGCCAGCCAAACAGAATATAGCAATCAGCCCCAGCATTTT. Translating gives CASQTEYSNQPQHF.

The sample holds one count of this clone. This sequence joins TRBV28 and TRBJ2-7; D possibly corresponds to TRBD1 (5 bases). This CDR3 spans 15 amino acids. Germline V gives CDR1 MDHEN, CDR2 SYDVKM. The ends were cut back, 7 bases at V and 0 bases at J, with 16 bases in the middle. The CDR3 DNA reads TGTGCCAGCACCCGACCTCAGGGAAACTCCTACGAGCAGTACTTC. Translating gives CASTRPQGNSYEQYF.

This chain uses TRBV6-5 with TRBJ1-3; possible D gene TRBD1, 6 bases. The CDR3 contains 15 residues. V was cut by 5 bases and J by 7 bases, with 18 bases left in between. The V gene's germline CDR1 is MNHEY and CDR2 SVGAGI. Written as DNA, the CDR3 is TGTGCCAGCAGTCCATCAACAGGGTTACGGAACACCATATATTTT. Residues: CASSPSTGLRNTIYF.

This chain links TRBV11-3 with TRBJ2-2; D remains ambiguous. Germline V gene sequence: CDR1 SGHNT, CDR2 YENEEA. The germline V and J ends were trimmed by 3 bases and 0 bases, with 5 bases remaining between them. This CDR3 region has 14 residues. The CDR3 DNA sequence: TGTGCCAGCAGCTTTATGGCGAACACCGGGGAGCTGTTTTTT. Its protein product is CASSFMANTGELFF. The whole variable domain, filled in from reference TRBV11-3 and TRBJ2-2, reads EAGVVQSPRYKIIEKKQPVAFWCNPISGHNTLYWYLQNLGQGPELLIRYENEEAVDDSQLPKDRFSAERLKGVDSTLKIQPAELGDSAVYLCASSFMANTGELFFGEGSRLTVL.

The CDR3 spells CASSEGWQPYEQYF. In nucleotides, the CDR3 is TGTGCCAGCAGTGAAGGGTGGCAGCCCTACGAGCAGTACTTC. The V gene is TRBV6-1, the J gene TRBJ2-7; D uncertain. Germline V gives CDR1 MNHNS, CDR2 SASEGT. There are 14 residues in the CDR3. The germline V and J ends were trimmed by 1 base and 2 bases, with 9 bases remaining between them.

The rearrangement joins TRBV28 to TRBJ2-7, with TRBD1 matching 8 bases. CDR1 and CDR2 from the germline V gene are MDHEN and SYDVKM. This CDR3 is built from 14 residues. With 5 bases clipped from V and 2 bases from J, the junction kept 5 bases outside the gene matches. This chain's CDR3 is CASSLTGAPYEQYF. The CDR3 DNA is TGTGCCAGCAGTCTGACAGGGGCCCCCTACGAGCAGTACTTC.